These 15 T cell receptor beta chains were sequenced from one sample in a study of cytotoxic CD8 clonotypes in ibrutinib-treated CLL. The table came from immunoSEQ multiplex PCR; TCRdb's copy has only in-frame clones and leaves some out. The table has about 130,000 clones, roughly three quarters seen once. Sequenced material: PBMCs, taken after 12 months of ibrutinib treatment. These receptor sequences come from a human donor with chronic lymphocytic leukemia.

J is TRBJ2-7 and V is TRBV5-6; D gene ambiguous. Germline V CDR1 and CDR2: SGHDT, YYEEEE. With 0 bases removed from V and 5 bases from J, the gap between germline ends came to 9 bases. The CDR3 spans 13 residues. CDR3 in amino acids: CASSLGPTDEQYF. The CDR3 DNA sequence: TGTGCCAGCAGCTTGGGCCCGACCGACGAGCAGTACTTC.

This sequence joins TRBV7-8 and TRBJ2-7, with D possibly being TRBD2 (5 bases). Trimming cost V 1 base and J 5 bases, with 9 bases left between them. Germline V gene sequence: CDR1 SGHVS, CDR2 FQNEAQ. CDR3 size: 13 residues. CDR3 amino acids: CASSLDSGNEQYF. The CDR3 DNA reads TGTGCCAGCAGCTTAGACTCGGGGAACGAGCAGTACTTC.

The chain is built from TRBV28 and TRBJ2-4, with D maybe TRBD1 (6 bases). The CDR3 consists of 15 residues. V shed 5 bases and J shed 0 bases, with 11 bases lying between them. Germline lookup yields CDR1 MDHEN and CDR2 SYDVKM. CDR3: CASSPRGVAKNIQYF. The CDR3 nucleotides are TGTGCCAGCAGTCCCAGGGGCGTAGCCAAAAACATTCAGTACTTC. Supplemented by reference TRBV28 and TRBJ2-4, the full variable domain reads DVKVTQSSRYLVKRTGEKVFLECVQDMDHENMFWYRQDPGLGLRLIYFSYDVKMKEKGDIPEGYSVSREKKERFSLILESASTNQTSMYLCASSPRGVAKNIQYFGAGTRLSVL.

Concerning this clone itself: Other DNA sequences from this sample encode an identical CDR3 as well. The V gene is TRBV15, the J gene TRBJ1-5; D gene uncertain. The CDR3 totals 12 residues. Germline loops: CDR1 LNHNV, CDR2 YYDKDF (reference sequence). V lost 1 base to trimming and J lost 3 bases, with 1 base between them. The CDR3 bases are TGTGCCACCAGCAGAGCCAATCAGCCCCAGCATTTT. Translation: CATSRANQPQHF.

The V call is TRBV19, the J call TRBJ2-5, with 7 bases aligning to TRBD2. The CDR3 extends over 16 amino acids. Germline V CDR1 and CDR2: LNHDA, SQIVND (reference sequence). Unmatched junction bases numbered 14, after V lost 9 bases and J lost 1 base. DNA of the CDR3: TGTGCCAGCAAAGCGGGCTACAGCGGGACCCAAGAGACCCAGTACTTC. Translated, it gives CASKAGYSGTQETQYF.

The CDR3 loop is CASSGGYTETQYF. Here the CDR3 DNA reads TGTGCCAGCAGCGGGGGGTATACTGAGACCCAGTACTTC. This rearrangement joins TRBV7-2 to TRBJ2-5; D may be TRBD2 (6 bases). CDR1 and CDR2 (germline): SGHTA, FQGNSA. V gave up 5 bases and J gave up 5 bases, with 12 bases separating them. The CDR3 contains 13 residues.

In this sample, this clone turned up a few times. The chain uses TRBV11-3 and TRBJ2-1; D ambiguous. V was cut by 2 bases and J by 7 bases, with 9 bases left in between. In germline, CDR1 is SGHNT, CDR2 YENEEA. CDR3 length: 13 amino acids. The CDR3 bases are TGTGCCAGCAGCTTAACCCTAGGAAATGAGCAGTTCTTC. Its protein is CASSLTLGNEQFF.

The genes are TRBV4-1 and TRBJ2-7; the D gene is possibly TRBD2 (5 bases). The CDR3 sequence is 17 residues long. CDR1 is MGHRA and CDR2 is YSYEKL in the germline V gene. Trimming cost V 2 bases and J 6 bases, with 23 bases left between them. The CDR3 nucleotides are TGCGCCAGCAGCCAAACTCCCCGCGGGCGAGGTGTGGGCGAGCAGTACTTC. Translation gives CASSQTPRGRGVGEQYF.

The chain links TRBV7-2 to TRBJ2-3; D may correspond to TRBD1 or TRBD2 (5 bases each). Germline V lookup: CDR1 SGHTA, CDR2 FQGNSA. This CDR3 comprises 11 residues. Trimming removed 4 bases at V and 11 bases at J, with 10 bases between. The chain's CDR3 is CASSSGRVQYF. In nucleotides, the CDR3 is TGTGCCAGCAGCTCGGGGCGGGTGCAGTATTTT.

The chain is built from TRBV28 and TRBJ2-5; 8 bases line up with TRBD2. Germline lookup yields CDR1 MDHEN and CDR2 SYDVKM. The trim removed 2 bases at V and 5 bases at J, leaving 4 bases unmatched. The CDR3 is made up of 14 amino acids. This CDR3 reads CASSLPLAVETQYF. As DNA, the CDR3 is TGTGCCAGCAGTTTACCACTAGCGGTTGAGACCCAGTACTTC.

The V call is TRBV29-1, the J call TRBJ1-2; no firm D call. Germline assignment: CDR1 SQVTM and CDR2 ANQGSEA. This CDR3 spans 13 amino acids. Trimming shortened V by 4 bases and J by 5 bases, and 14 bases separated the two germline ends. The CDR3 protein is CSVVVDFGYGYTF. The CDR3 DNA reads TGCAGCGTTGTGGTGGATTTTGGGTATGGCTACACCTTC.

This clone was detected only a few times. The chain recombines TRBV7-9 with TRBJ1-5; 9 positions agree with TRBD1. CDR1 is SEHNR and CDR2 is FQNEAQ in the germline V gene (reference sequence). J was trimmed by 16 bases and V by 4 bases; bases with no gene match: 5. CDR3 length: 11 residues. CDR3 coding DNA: TGTGCCAGCAGCTCGGGACAGGGCCTTCATTTT. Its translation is CASSSGQGLHF.

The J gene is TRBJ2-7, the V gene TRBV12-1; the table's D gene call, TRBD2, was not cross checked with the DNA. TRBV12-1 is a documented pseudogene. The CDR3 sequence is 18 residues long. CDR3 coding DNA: TGTGCCAGCAGCCCGAACCCCACTACTAGCGGGAGGGCCTACGAGCAGTACTTC. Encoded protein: CASSPNPTTSGRAYEQYF.

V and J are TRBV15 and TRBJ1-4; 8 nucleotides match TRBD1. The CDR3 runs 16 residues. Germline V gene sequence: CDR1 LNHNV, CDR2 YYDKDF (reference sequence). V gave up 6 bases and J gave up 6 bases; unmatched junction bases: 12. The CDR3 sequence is CATRKGQAKGDEKLFF. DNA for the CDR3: TGTGCCACCAGGAAGGGACAGGCGAAAGGGGATGAAAAACTGTTTTTT.

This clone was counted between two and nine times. The CDR3 DNA reads as TGTGCCAGCACGCCCAGGAAACGGGACTACGAGCAGTACTTC. This encodes CASTPRKRDYEQYF. The rearrangement joins TRBV7-2 to TRBJ2-7; perhaps TRBD2 as D (5 bases). Germline assignment: CDR1 SGHTA and CDR2 FQGNSA. The CDR3 extends over 14 amino acids. The V gene lost 7 bases and the J gene lost 3 bases, with 16 bases spanning the gap.